Below, 7 T cell receptor beta chains from the same sample are listed, as sequenced in a study of CD8 T cells in Susac syndrome. RNA amounts of roughly 0.45 to 1 ug underwent reverse transcription with random hexamers. From the immunoSEQ multiplex PCR reads, TCRdb called clonotypes with MiXCR, one entry per CDR3 protein. In the table there are some 130,000 distinct CDR3 sequences, about 95% of which are singletons. Sequencing was done on a sample of CD8+ T cells from PBMCs. The receptors come from a human donor with Susac syndrome.

CDR3: CASSLSGVGETQYF. The CDR3 DNA reads TGTGCCAGCAGCTTAAGCGGCGTCGGAGAGACCCAGTACTTC. The V gene is TRBV7-6, the J gene TRBJ2-5; maybe TRBD2 (5 bases). CDR3 size: 14 residues. Germline V gene lookup returns CDR1 SGHVS and CDR2 FNYEAQ. Trimming stripped 2 bases from V and 4 bases from J, with 11 bases between. Full variable domain (remainder filled in from reference TRBV7-6 and TRBJ2-5): GAGVSQSPRYKVTKRGQDVALRCDPISGHVSLYWYRQALGQGPEFLTYFNYEAQQDKSGLPNDRFSAERPEGSISTLTIQRTEQRDSAMYRCASSLSGVGETQYFGPGTRLLVL.

The V and J genes are TRBV11-3 and TRBJ2-7, with a possible D match to TRBD2 (5 bases). V was clipped by 5 bases and J by 7 bases, with 18 bases between them. The germline V gene has CDR1 SGHNT and CDR2 YENEEA. The CDR3 is 14 amino acids. CDR3 coding DNA: TGTGCCAGCAGCCCGGGGTCTGGGGAAGGGGAGCAGTACTTC. Translated, it gives CASSPGSGEGEQYF.

V and J are TRBV5-4 and TRBJ2-7; 9 nucleotides match TRBD2. V lost 6 bases to trimming and J lost 5 bases; unmatched junction nucleotides: 9. CDR3 length: 14 amino acids. Germline V gene data show CDR1 as SGHNT and CDR2 as YYREEE (reference sequence). The CDR3 region has the DNA TGTGCCAGCATGCTAGCGGGGAGGCTCCACGAGCAGTACTTC. Its protein product is CASMLAGRLHEQYF.

This clonotype was seen only once. The gene calls are TRBV20-1 and TRBJ2-7; 14 nucleotides agree with TRBD2. V shed 6 bases, J shed 5 bases, and the junction held 6 bases outside the gene matches. Per germline, CDR1 DFQATT and CDR2 SNEGSKA (reference sequence). The CDR3 length is 14 residues. The CDR3 sequence is CSAKGLAGVNEQYF. CDR3 bases: TGCAGTGCAAAGGGACTAGCGGGAGTCAACGAGCAGTACTTC.

This chain uses TRBV27 with TRBJ2-3, with D tentatively TRBD1 (6 bases). This CDR3 has 14 residues. Trimming removed 5 bases at V and 0 bases at J, with 9 bases between. Germline V lookup: CDR1 MNHEY, CDR2 SMNVEV (reference sequence). Here the CDR3 DNA reads TGTGCCAGCAGTAGGACAGCGAGCACAGATACGCAGTATTTT. Translating it yields CASSRTASTDTQYF.

V and J are TRBV11-2 and TRBJ2-5, with a possible D match to TRBD2 (6 bases). Trimming removed 1 base from V and 0 bases from J, with 9 bases in between. The CDR3 spans 15 residues. The germline CDR1 and CDR2 sequences are SGHAT and FQNNGV. The chain's CDR3 is CASSLGRAYQETQYF. CDR3 bases: TGTGCCAGCAGCTTAGGGAGGGCCTACCAAGAGACCCAGTACTTC.

The rearrangement uses TRBV5-1 and TRBJ1-2, with a tentative D call TRBD1 (5 bases). Germline CDR1 and CDR2: SGHRS and YFSETQ. The CDR3 sequence is 14 residues long. Trimming left V 0 bases short and J 8 bases short, with 14 bases between. In DNA, the CDR3 is TGCGCCAGCAGCTTGGCCGAGGGCCGGGACGGCTACACCTTC. Amino acid sequence: CASSLAEGRDGYTF.